The 21 T cell receptor beta chains given below trace back to one sample, sequenced in a study of post-analysis software for immune sequencing data. Carried by the TCR beta cDNA libraries were unique molecular identifiers. In TCRdb, the PCR reads were re-called with MiXCR into one record per CDR3 protein. Of roughly 540,000 distinct CDR3 sequences listed, roughly 34% are singletons. General study findings and limits: There were five TRBV segments more frequent in patients than controls, and TRBV5-6, TRBV5-1 and TRBV20-1 were among them.

Antigens for these TCRs are unknown. Sequencing used blood. Receptor source: a girl aged 2-17 years with multiple sclerosis.

The chain carries TRBV5-1 and TRBJ1-4; D is unclear. Germline V gene lookup returns CDR1 SGHRS and CDR2 YFSETQ. Trimming left V 6 bases short and J 6 bases short, with 15 bases between. The CDR3 runs to 14 residues. Here the CDR3 reads CASTLGGIDEKLFF. The DNA for the CDR3 is TGCGCCAGCACCCTGGGAGGGATAGATGAAAAACTGTTTTTT.

This clonotype was seen only a few times. The chain links TRBV5-1 to TRBJ1-2; D not resolved. Germline V gene lookup returns CDR1 SGHRS and CDR2 YFSETQ. The V end lost 0 bases, the J end lost 4 bases, and 10 bases lay between the germline ends. This CDR3 is built from 14 residues. CDR3 sequence: CASSLATGLYGYTF. For the CDR3, the DNA is TGCGCCAGCAGCTTGGCTACGGGCCTCTATGGCTACACCTTC.

This clonotype was found a few times. The V call is TRBV5-1, the J call TRBJ2-5, with 7 bases matching TRBD2. The CDR3 is made up of 14 amino acids. V trimming: 3 bases; J trimming: 5 bases; junction bases outside the gene matches: 7. CDR1 and CDR2 from the germline V gene are SGHRS and YFSETQ. Here the CDR3 DNA reads TGCGCCAGCAGCTCGGCCTCGGGGGGTGAGACCCAGTACTTC. Its translation is CASSSASGGETQYF.

The V gene is TRBV10-3, the J gene TRBJ1-1; perhaps TRBD1 as D (5 bases). Germline CDR1 ENHRY, CDR2 SYGVKD. CDR3 length equals 15 residues. Trimming pared 4 bases from V and 3 bases from J, leaving 15 bases between. The CDR3 is CAISAAGSWDTEAFF. The CDR3, as DNA: TGTGCCATCAGTGCGGCAGGGTCATGGGACACTGAAGCTTTCTTT.

The rearrangement joins TRBV10-3 to TRBJ1-4; D gene ambiguous. Trimming removed 2 bases at V and 13 bases at J, with 11 bases between. Germline V gives CDR1 ENHRY, CDR2 SYGVKD. The CDR3 is made up of 12 amino acids. The DNA of the CDR3 is TGTGCCATCAGTGAGCGAGGGAACCTACTGTTTTTT. This gives the protein CAISERGNLLFF.

There are a few counts of this clonotype. The rearrangement links TRBV15 to TRBJ1-6; no clear D. The V gene's germline CDR1 is LNHNV and CDR2 YYDKDF (reference sequence). CDR3 size: 17 residues. V lost 4 bases and J 8 bases, leaving 21 bases between the germline ends. CDR3 sequence: CATSTIIRGYRYSPLHF. In DNA, the CDR3 is TGTGCCACCAGCACTATTATCCGTGGGTATCGGTATTCACCCCTCCACTTT.

The chain employs TRBV28 and TRBJ2-1, with TRBD2 matching 14 bases. Germline CDR1 reads MDHEN; CDR2 reads SYDVKM. The CDR3 totals 15 residues. The ends lost 3 bases at V and 9 bases at J; junction bases unmatched: 4. The CDR3 DNA is TGTGCCAGCAGTTTGACTAGCGGGGGGGCCGTTGAGCAGTTCTTC. Translation gives CASSLTSGGAVEQFF.

This rearrangement joins TRBV15 to TRBJ2-1; D may be TRBD1 or TRBD2 (6 bases each). Germline V gives CDR1 LNHNV, CDR2 YYDKDF (reference sequence). The V end lost 5 bases, the J end lost 9 bases, and 14 bases lay between the germline ends. The CDR3 has 13 amino acids. The CDR3: CATSGGRGREQFF. Written as DNA, the CDR3 is TGTGCCACCAGCGGAGGTCGGGGGCGTGAGCAGTTCTTC.

This clonotype was detected only a few times. J is TRBJ2-1 and V is TRBV9, with 7 bases fitting TRBD2. CDR3 size: 18 residues. V was pared by 7 bases and J by 4 bases, with 20 bases of the junction left unmatched. Germline CDR1 is SGDLS and CDR2 is YYNGEE. The CDR3 DNA follows: TGTGCCAGCCTGAGACCTAAGGGGCTAGCGGTGACATACAATGAGCAGTTCTTC. Its protein is CASLRPKGLAVTYNEQFF.

The rearrangement links TRBV5-1 to TRBJ1-4; D remains ambiguous. This CDR3 is built from 14 residues. V lost 2 bases, J lost 0 bases, and 5 bases lay in between. Germline loops: CDR1 SGHRS, CDR2 YFSETQ. CDR3 in amino acids: CASSFSTTNEKLFF. CDR3 in DNA: TGCGCCAGCAGCTTTTCAACAACTAATGAAAAACTGTTTTTT.

This clonotype was recorded a few times. The V gene is TRBV20-1, the J gene TRBJ1-5, with a possible D match to TRBD1 (5 bases). Germline values: CDR1 DFQATT, CDR2 SNEGSKA (reference sequence). This CDR3 is 14 amino acids long. The V gene lost 3 bases and the J gene lost 4 bases, with 13 bases spanning the gap. Here the CDR3 reads CSASRGGKNQPQHF. Here the CDR3 DNA reads TGCAGTGCTAGTAGGGGAGGCAAGAATCAGCCCCAGCATTTT.

V usage is TRBV6-5 and J usage is TRBJ1-1, with 7 bases lining up with TRBD1. CDR1 MNHEY and CDR2 SVGAGI come from the germline V gene. Losses at the gene ends were 9 bases for V and 6 bases for J; bases not matched to a gene: 10. The CDR3 has 13 residues. In DNA form, the CDR3 reads TGTGCCAGTTGTCAGGGGGGGGGATCTGAAGCTTTCTTT. It encodes CASCQGGGSEAFF.

This chain joins TRBV7-4 and TRBJ1-5; tentative D call: TRBD1 (5 bases). From germline, CDR1 is SGHVT and CDR2 SQSDAQ. The CDR3 loop spans 16 amino acids. The V gene lost 6 bases and the J gene lost 0 bases, with 15 bases spanning the gap. CDR3 nucleotide sequence: TGTGCCAGCAGATTGACAGCGAGGTATAGCAATCAGCCCCAGCATTTT. This sequence encodes CASRLTARYSNQPQHF.

This rearrangement joins TRBV20-1 to TRBJ1-1, with a weak D call TRBD1 (6 bases). The length of the CDR3 is 17 residues. V lost 5 bases, J lost 0 bases, and 22 bases lay in between. Germline-derived CDR1 and CDR2 are DFQATT and SNEGSKA (reference sequence). The CDR3, as DNA: TGCAGTGCTCCCGCCCCTCCCTTCACAGGGTTGAACACTGAAGCTTTCTTT. It yields the protein CSAPAPPFTGLNTEAFF.

In its sample, this clonotype was seen a few times. V and J are TRBV20-1 and TRBJ2-7; D is uncertain. Trimming removed 5 bases at V and 3 bases at J, with 8 bases between. From germline, CDR1 is DFQATT and CDR2 SNEGSKA (reference sequence). This CDR3 has 11 amino acids. The CDR3 sequence is CSAHLDYEQYF. CDR3 nucleotides: TGCAGTGCTCATTTAGACTACGAGCAGTACTTC.

This clonotype came up a few times. The gene calls are TRBV15 and TRBJ2-7, with D maybe TRBD2 (6 bases). CDR1 is LNHNV and CDR2 is YYDKDF in the germline V gene (reference sequence). Trimming removed 0 bases at V and 10 bases at J, with 10 bases between. This CDR3 comprises 12 residues. The CDR3 is CATSRDGGFQYF. The CDR3 coding sequence is TGTGCCACCAGCAGAGATGGGGGGTTTCAGTACTTC.

This clonotype was seen a few times. The chain's CDR3 is CASSYSTGFLGGYTF. CDR3 sequence (DNA): TGTGCCAGCAGTTACTCGACAGGATTTCTGGGTGGCTACACCTTC. The rearrangement uses TRBV6-2 or TRBV6-3 and TRBJ1-2, with a possible D match to TRBD1 (6 bases). V lost 0 bases and J 7 bases, leaving 15 bases between the germline ends. The CDR3 runs 15 residues. The V gene's germline CDR1 is MNHEY and CDR2 SVGEGT.

V gene TRBV5-5 combines with J gene TRBJ1-5, with 8 positions matching TRBD1. Per the germline V gene, CDR1 is SGHKS and CDR2 is YYEKEE (reference sequence). This CDR3 has 16 residues. Trimming took 2 bases from V and 5 from J; bases not matched to a gene: 9. The CDR3 DNA reads TGTGCCAGCAGCTTCTTCGGACAGGGCAGGGATCAGCCCCAGCATTTT. This sequence encodes CASSFFGQGRDQPQHF.

This clonotype was picked up a small number of times. The chain recombines TRBV18 with TRBJ1-2; tentatively, D is TRBD1 (6 bases). Looked up from germline, CDR1 is KGHSH and CDR2 is LQKENI. This CDR3 is built from 16 residues. V was cut by 5 bases and J by 4 bases, with 20 bases left in between. CDR3 region: CASSTQYRDNIYGYTF. The CDR3 bases are TGTGCCAGCTCAACACAGTACCGGGACAACATCTATGGCTACACCTTC.

The chain links TRBV5-1 to TRBJ1-1; D might be TRBD1 (6 bases). The V gene lost 3 bases and the J gene lost 3 bases, with 15 bases spanning the gap. CDR1 and CDR2 (germline): SGHRS, YFSETQ. The CDR3 runs 15 residues. CDR3 amino acids: CASSSNRAVDTEAFF. Here the CDR3 DNA reads TGCGCCAGCAGCTCAAACAGGGCGGTGGACACTGAAGCTTTCTTT.

CDR3 nucleotides: TGTGCCAGCAGACGACGGTTGAACACTGAAGCTTTCTTT. Translation: CASRRRLNTEAFF. V gene TRBV2 combines with J gene TRBJ1-1; D gene uncertain. The CDR3 is 13 amino acids. The V gene lost 6 bases and the J gene lost 0 bases, with 8 bases spanning the gap. Germline CDR1 and CDR2: SNHLY and FYNNEI.